This TCR beta chain stems from a study of blood T cell repertoires in COVID-19. Across the study: PBMCs, B-cell-depleted T cells, or T cells were the source of the cDNA or gDNA that made up the material.

Per the authors' pipeline: By means of reference gene primer amplification, nucleated cell counts were estimated. Generated by immunoSEQ multiplex PCR, the TCRdb table keeps only in-frame clones and is missing some. The DNA gave D and trimming, while V, J and clone size come from that table. The sample holds 180,000 or so clones, approximately 86% seen once. This clone was counted between two and nine times. The CDR3 spans 15 residues. The germline CDR1 and CDR2 sequences are MNHEY and SVGAGI. Germline trimming cut 7 bases from V and 4 bases from J; bases unmatched to any gene: 9. The source of this sequence is a man between 60 and 75 years old with acute or convalescent COVID-19. This chain links TRBV6-5 with TRBJ2-3, with 9 bases fitting TRBD2. The sample comprised peripheral blood. DNA for the CDR3: TGTGCCAGCAAGTTTGGTAGCGGGAGCGCAGATACGCAGTATTTT. This gives the protein CASKFGSGSADTQYF.